There are a few counts of the clone carrying this TCR beta chain. The sample originates from a study of T-cell memory formation after mild COVID-19. TCRdb independently ran MiXCR on the 5' RACE reads; one entry per CDR3 protein. The sample holds about 150,000 distinct CDR3 sequences, 10% to 15% seen once. The CDR3 covers 13 residues. Trimming took 6 bases from V and 10 from J; bases not matched to a gene: 10. CDR1 is SEHNR, CDR2 FQNEAQ, per germline (reference sequence). The material sequenced was PBMCs or a T cell subset sorted from them (not recorded which). This TCR was recovered from a man between 18 and 29 years old who had mild COVID-19 (a few samples of this study predate the infection). Cell type and time point are not known. The V and J genes are TRBV7-9 and TRBJ1-1; 8 bases fit TRBD1. CDR3 amino acids: CASSTTGAGSAFF. The CDR3 coding sequence is TGTGCCAGCAGTACGACAGGGGCAGGCTCAGCTTTCTTT.